One sample yielded the 18 T cell receptor beta chains listed below, sequenced in a study of CD8+CD57+ T cells in acquired aplastic anemia. The study profiled TCR beta VDJ and CDR3 using genomic DNA as template. TCRdb called the reads again in MiXCR, with one record for every CDR3 protein. The data contain 86,000 or so distinct CDR3 sequences, 40% to 55% of them seen just once; the ten biggest clones take up approximately 61%. Sequencing was carried out using sorted CD4+, CD8+, or CD8+CD57+ T cells (not recorded which) from PBMCs. The receptors shown here come from a human donor in good health, serving as a control.

V is TRBV20-1 and J is TRBJ2-3, with 11 bases matching TRBD2. There are 13 residues in the CDR3. Trimming at V came to 3 bases and at J to 11 bases, leaving 7 bases not matched to a gene. Germline CDR1 reads DFQATT; CDR2 reads SNEGSKA (reference sequence). The CDR3 here is CSASLLAGEGQYF. The CDR3 nucleotides read TGCAGTGCTAGCCTACTAGCGGGAGAGGGGCAGTATTTT.

In this sample, this clonotype turned up a few times. The chain has TRBV30 and TRBJ1-1; no clear D. Germline CDR1 and CDR2: GTSNPN and SVGIG (reference sequence). The CDR3 extends over 13 amino acids. V dropped 1 base and J dropped 2 bases, with 8 bases sitting between them. The DNA of the CDR3 is TGTGCCTGGAGTGATGCTGATAACACTGAAGCTTTCTTT. Translating gives CAWSDADNTEAFF.

This clonotype was seen more than once but under ten times. J is TRBJ2-5 and V is TRBV2; 8 bases map to TRBD1. The CDR3 contains 14 residues. Germline V lookup: CDR1 SNHLY, CDR2 FYNNEI. The V segment lost 8 bases and the J segment 5 bases; nucleotides outside the gene matches: 10. In nucleotides, the CDR3 is TGTGCCAGCGCCTTGGACAGGGTAGTGGAGACCCAGTACTTC. Translated: CASALDRVVETQYF.

This clonotype has only a few counts. The DNA for the CDR3 is TGTGCCAGTAGTACCTTTCGGACAGGCTTCTCTGGGGCCAACGTCCTGACTTTC. It specifies CASSTFRTGFSGANVLTF. The chain carries TRBV19 and TRBJ2-6, with TRBD1 identical over 7 bases. This CDR3 contains 18 residues. Germline CDR1 reads LNHDA; CDR2 reads SQIVND (reference sequence). V lost 4 bases to trimming and J lost 0 bases; unmatched junction nucleotides: 9.

This clonotype was recorded at least ten times. The rearrangement links TRBV5-5 to TRBJ1-2; D unclear. The CDR3 has 15 amino acids. In germline, CDR1 is SGHKS, CDR2 YYEKEE (reference sequence). The V end was cut by 0 bases, the J end by 0 bases, with 9 bases between. The CDR3 loop reads CASSLVGGPNYGYTF. CDR3 sequence (DNA): TGTGCCAGCAGCTTGGTGGGCGGACCTAACTATGGCTACACCTTC.

To note about this clonotype: A much more abundant neighbour one base away suggests this may be a read error. The rearrangement links TRBV25-1 to TRBJ2-7; TRBD1 matches 7 bases. V lost 6 bases and J lost 7; bases outside the gene matches: 12. Germline V gene lookup returns CDR1 MGHDK and CDR2 SYGVNS. The CDR3 is made up of 14 amino acids. This CDR3 is CASSVFTGDGEQYF. DNA of the CDR3: TGTGCCAGCAGCGTCTTCACAGGGGATGGAGAGCAGTACTTC.

This clonotype came up many times. The chain recombines TRBV7-9 with TRBJ2-1; the D gene is possibly TRBD2 (5 bases). Trimming removed 0 bases from V and 0 bases from J, with 12 bases in between. The CDR3 sequence is 17 residues long. CDR1 SEHNR and CDR2 FQNEAQ come from the germline V gene (reference sequence). CDR3 DNA: TGTGCCAGCAGCTTAGCCGAGCGGTTAAGCTCCTACAATGAGCAGTTCTTC. Amino acids: CASSLAERLSSYNEQFF.

This chain connects TRBV27 to TRBJ1-1; D is unclear. The CDR3 runs to 15 residues. Germline CDR1 is MNHEY and CDR2 is SMNVEV (reference sequence). Trimming took 5 bases from V and 0 from J, leaving 13 bases between them. The CDR3 sequence: CASSPLSRMNTEAFF. The CDR3 region has the DNA TGTGCCAGCAGTCCTCTGAGCCGCATGAACACTGAAGCTTTCTTT.

The sample holds many counts of this clonotype. The chain employs TRBV12-3 or TRBV12-4 and TRBJ2-3, with D possibly TRBD1 on 5 matching bases. V was cut by 6 bases and J by 4 bases, with 8 bases left in between. This CDR3 is 12 amino acids long. The CDR3 DNA is TGTGCCAGCAGGCTAGGGGCAGATACGCAGTATTTT. Protein sequence: CASRLGADTQYF.

This clonotype was recorded at least ten times. The CDR3 here is CASSPQTSGANVLTF. DNA of the CDR3: TGTGCCAGCAGCCCCCAGACATCTGGGGCCAACGTCCTGACTTTC. The V call is TRBV9, the J call TRBJ2-6, with D hard to call. V gave up 4 bases and J gave up 1 base, with 9 bases separating them. This CDR3 has 15 residues. CDR1 SGDLS and CDR2 YYNGEE come from the germline V gene.

This clonotype was detected many times. The rearrangement joins TRBV6-5 to TRBJ1-1; D not certain. CDR1 is MNHEY, CDR2 SVGAGI, per germline. V lost 0 bases to trimming and J lost 5 bases, with 7 bases between them. The CDR3 spans 13 residues. The CDR3 bases are TGTGCCAGCAGTTACTCGACCGGGACTGAAGCTTTCTTT. Its translation is CASSYSTGTEAFF.

The rearrangement joins TRBV5-1 to TRBJ2-7; 7 bases are shared with TRBD2. After removal of 0 bases from V and 3 bases from J, the junction contained 6 bases not matched to a gene. The CDR3 consists of 15 residues. Germline CDR1 is SGHRS and CDR2 is YFSETQ. The CDR3 sequence: CASSLDSGVLYEQYF. CDR3 DNA: TGCGCCAGCAGCTTGGACAGCGGGGTGCTCTACGAGCAGTACTTC. Based on the CDR3 plus reference TRBV5-1 and TRBJ2-7, the full variable domain is KAGVTQTPRYLIKTRGQQVTLSCSPISGHRSVSWYQQTPGQGLQFLFEYFSETQRNKGNFPGRFSGRQFSNSRSEMNVSTLELGDSALYLCASSLDSGVLYEQYFGPGTRLTVT.

V gene TRBV25-1 combines with J gene TRBJ2-7; perhaps TRBD1 as D (6 bases). The V gene's germline CDR1 is MGHDK and CDR2 SYGVNS. The CDR3 runs to 15 residues. The ends were cut back, 6 bases at V and 6 bases at J, with 21 bases in the middle. The CDR3 loop reads CASSQQGTGGGEQYV. The CDR3 coding sequence is TGTGCCAGCAGCCAACAGGGTACAGGAGGAGGCGAGCAGTACGTC.

This rearrangement joins TRBV29-1 to TRBJ2-5; D gene uncertain. The V end was cut by 5 bases, the J end by 5 bases, with 9 bases between. The germline V gene has CDR1 SQVTM and CDR2 ANQGSEA. The CDR3 totals 11 residues. CDR3 region: CSVRQSETQYF. DNA of the CDR3: TGCAGCGTTAGACAATCGGAGACCCAGTACTTC.

The chain carries TRBV2 and TRBJ1-4; no clear D gene. There are 11 residues in the CDR3. Germline values: CDR1 SNHLY, CDR2 FYNNEI. Trimming removed 4 bases from V and 9 bases from J, with 6 bases in between. The CDR3 bases are TGTGCCAGCAGTGCTAACAAAAAACTGTTTTTT. Amino acid sequence: CASSANKKLFF.

The chain is built from TRBV19 and TRBJ1-5; D uncertain. V lost 6 bases and J lost 6, with 18 bases in between. The CDR3 covers 15 residues. The V gene's germline CDR1 is LNHDA and CDR2 SQIVND (reference sequence). The CDR3 sequence: CASSPQQTSGQPQHF. The CDR3, as DNA: TGTGCCAGTAGCCCCCAGCAGACGAGCGGTCAGCCCCAGCATTTT.

This chain uses TRBV10-2 with TRBJ2-3, with TRBD2 matching over 9 bases. The V gene's germline CDR1 is WSHSY and CDR2 SAAADI. V lost 7 bases, J lost 2 bases, and 4 bases stayed unmatched. The CDR3 is 14 residues long. CDR3: CASMGLADTDTQYF. In nucleotides, the CDR3 is TGCGCCAGCATGGGACTAGCAGACACAGATACGCAGTATTTT.

This chain connects TRBV11-3 to TRBJ1-2, with D possibly being TRBD1 (6 bases). The CDR3 spans 15 residues. Trimming took 4 bases from V and 7 from J, leaving 19 bases between them. Looked up from germline, CDR1 is SGHNT and CDR2 is YENEEA. The CDR3 sequence: CASSSYTGTNGGYTF. The CDR3 region has the DNA TGTGCCAGCAGCTCGTACACCGGGACAAATGGTGGCTACACCTTC.